This TCR beta chain was observed in a study of beta chain features in type 1 diabetes. Details on this clone: Its target is not known.

Investigators reverse transcribed all isolated RNA, so they sequenced expressed TCRB transcripts. Libraries were prepared by immunoSEQ multiplex PCR; TCRdb keeps only in-frame clonotypes and omits some of them. The sample holds hundreds of thousands of clones, more than 13% seen once. Study-wide points: Type 1 diabetes patients had TCRB CDR3s that were shorter (moderately but significantly so) in all four CD4+ subsets. The study found fewer insertions and more deletions at VDJ junctions in type 1 diabetes patients.

The sequenced sample was naive CD4+ T cells from blood. The TCR originated in a man aged 18 to 29 with type 1 diabetes.

The CDR3 protein is CATSREEGPNTEAFF. In nucleotides, the CDR3 is TGTGCCACCAGCAGAGAAGAGGGGCCGAACACTGAAGCTTTCTTT. The chain couples TRBV15 to TRBJ1-1, with D possibly matching TRBD1 (5 bases). This CDR3 has 15 residues. Germline V gene sequence: CDR1 LNHNV, CDR2 YYDKDF (reference sequence). The V gene lost 0 bases and the J gene lost 1 base, with 9 bases spanning the gap. The full variable domain, its missing parts supplied by reference TRBV15 and TRBJ1-1, is DAMVIQNPRYQVTQFGKPVTLSCSQTLNHNVMYWYQQKSSQAPKLLFHYYDKDFNNEADTPDNFQSRRPNTSFCFLDIRSPGLGDTAMYLCATSREEGPNTEAFFGQGTRLTVV.